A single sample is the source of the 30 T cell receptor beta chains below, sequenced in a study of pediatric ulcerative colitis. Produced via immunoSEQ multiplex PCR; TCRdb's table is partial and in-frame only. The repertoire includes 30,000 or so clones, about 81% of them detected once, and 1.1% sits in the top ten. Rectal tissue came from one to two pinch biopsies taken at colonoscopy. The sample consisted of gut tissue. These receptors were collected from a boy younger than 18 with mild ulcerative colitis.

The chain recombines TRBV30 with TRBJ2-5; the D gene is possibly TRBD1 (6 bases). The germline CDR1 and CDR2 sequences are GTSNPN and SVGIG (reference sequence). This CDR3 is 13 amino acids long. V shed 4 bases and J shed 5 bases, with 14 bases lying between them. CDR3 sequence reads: CAWTDRQGETQYF. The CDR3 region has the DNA TGTGCCTGGACCGACCGCCAGGGGGAGACCCAGTACTTC.

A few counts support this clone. The CDR3 reads CASSVPYGGQPQHF. CDR3 sequence (DNA): TGTGCCAGCAGTGTCCCATACGGGGGACAGCCCCAGCATTTT. This chain uses TRBV6-1 with TRBJ1-5; TRBD1 might be the D (5 bases). The CDR3 has 14 amino acids. Germline CDR1 and CDR2: MNHNS and SASEGT. The germline V and J ends were trimmed by 4 bases and 7 bases, with 14 bases remaining between them.

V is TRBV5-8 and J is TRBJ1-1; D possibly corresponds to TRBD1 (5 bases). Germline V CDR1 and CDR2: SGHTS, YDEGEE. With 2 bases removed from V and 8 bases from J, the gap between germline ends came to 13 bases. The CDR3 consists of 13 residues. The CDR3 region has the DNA TGTGCCAGCAGCTTTCCTGCTAGGGGCGAAGCTTTCTTT. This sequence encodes CASSFPARGEAFF.

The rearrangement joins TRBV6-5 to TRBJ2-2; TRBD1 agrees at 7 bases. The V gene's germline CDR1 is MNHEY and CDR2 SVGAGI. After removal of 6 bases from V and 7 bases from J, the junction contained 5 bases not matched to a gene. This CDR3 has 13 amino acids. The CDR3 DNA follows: TGTGCCAGCAGGCGACAGGGAAACGGGGAGCTGTTTTTT. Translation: CASRRQGNGELFF.

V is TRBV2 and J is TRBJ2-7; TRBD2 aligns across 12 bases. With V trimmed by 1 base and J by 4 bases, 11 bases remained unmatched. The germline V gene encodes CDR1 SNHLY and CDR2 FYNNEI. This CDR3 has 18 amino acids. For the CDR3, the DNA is TGTGCCAGCAGTGAAGTCCTCAAGGCCGGGACTAGCGGGTACGAGCAGTACTTC. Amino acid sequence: CASSEVLKAGTSGYEQYF.

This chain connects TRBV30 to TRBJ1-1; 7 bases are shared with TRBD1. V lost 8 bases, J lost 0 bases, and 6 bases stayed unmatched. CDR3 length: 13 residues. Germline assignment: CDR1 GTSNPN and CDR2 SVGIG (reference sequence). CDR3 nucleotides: TGTGCCGGGGAGGGGGCCCTGAACACTGAAGCTTTCTTT. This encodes CAGEGALNTEAFF.

The CDR3 DNA follows: TGTGCCAGCAGCTCACCGGGACAGGGATTCTACGAGCAGTACTTC. Protein product: CASSSPGQGFYEQYF. V and J are TRBV11-2 and TRBJ2-7; 9 nucleotides match TRBD1. V lost 4 bases and J lost 3; bases outside the gene matches: 7. Germline V CDR1 and CDR2: SGHAT, FQNNGV. The CDR3 is 15 residues long.

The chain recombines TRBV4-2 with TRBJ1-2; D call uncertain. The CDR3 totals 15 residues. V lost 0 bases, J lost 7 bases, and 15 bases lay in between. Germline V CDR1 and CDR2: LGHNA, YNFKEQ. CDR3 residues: CASSQDVGDSGGYTF. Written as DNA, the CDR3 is TGTGCCAGCAGCCAAGATGTCGGAGATTCGGGTGGCTACACCTTC.

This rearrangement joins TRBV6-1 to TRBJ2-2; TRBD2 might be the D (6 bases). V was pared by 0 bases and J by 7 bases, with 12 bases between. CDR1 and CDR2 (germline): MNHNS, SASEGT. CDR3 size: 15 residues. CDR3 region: CASSEAGFGGGELFF. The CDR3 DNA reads TGTGCCAGCAGTGAAGCGGGGTTCGGGGGCGGGGAGCTGTTTTTT.

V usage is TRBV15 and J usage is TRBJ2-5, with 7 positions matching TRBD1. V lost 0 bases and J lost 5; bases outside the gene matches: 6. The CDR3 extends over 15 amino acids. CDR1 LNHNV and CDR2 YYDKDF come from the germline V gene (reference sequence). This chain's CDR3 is CATSRDLQGSETQYF. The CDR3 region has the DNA TGTGCCACCAGCAGAGATTTACAGGGGAGCGAGACCCAGTACTTC.

CDR3 nucleotides: TGCGCCAGCAGCCAAGATGGGAACCCACAGGGCTCCGGGGAGCTGTTTTTT. It specifies CASSQDGNPQGSGELFF. This rearrangement joins TRBV4-1 to TRBJ2-2; possibly TRBD1 for D (6 bases). Trimming took off 0 bases at V and 6 bases at J, with 17 bases between the two ends. This CDR3 is built from 17 residues. CDR1 is MGHRA and CDR2 is YSYEKL in the germline V gene.

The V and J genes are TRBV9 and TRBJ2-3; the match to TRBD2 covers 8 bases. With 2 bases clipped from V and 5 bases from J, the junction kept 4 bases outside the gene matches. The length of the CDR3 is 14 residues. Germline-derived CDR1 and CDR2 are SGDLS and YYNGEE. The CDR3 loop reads CASSVVAGKDTQYF. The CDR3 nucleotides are TGTGCCAGCAGCGTGGTAGCGGGGAAAGATACGCAGTATTTT.

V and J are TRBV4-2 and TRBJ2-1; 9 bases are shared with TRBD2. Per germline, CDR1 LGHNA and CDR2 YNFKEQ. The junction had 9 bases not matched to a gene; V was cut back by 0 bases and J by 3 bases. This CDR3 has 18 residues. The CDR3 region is CASSQDWASGAHYNEQFF. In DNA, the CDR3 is TGTGCCAGCAGCCAAGATTGGGCTAGCGGGGCCCACTACAATGAGCAGTTCTTC.

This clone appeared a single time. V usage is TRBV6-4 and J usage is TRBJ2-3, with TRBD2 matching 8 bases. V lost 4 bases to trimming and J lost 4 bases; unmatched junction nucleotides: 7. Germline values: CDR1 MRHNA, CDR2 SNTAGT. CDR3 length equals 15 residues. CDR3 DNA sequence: TGTGCCAGCAGTGTACGGGGGGGAGAAGCAGATACGCAGTATTTT. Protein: CASSVRGGEADTQYF.

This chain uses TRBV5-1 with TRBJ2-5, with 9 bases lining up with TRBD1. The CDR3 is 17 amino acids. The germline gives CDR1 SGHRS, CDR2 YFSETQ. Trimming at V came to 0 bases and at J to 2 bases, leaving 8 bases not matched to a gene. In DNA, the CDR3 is TGCGCCAGCAGCTTGGCCGCTACAGGGGGCCGACAAGAGACCCAGTACTTC. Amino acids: CASSLAATGGRQETQYF. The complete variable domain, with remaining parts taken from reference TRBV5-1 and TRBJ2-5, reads KAGVTQTPRYLIKTRGQQVTLSCSPISGHRSVSWYQQTPGQGLQFLFEYFSETQRNKGNFPGRFSGRQFSNSRSEMNVSTLELGDSALYLCASSLAATGGRQETQYFGPGTRLLVL.

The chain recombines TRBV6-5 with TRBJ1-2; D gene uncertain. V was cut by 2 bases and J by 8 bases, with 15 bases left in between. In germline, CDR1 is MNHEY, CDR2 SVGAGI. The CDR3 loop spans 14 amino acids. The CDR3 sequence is CASSYVPEYCGYTF. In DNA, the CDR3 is TGTGCCAGCAGTTACGTTCCGGAATATTGCGGCTACACCTTC.

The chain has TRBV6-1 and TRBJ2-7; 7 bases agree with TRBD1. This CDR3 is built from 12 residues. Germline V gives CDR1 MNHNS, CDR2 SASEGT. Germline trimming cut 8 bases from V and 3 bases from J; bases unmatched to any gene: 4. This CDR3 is CASLRGLYEQYF. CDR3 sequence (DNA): TGTGCCAGCTTAAGGGGGCTCTACGAGCAGTACTTC.

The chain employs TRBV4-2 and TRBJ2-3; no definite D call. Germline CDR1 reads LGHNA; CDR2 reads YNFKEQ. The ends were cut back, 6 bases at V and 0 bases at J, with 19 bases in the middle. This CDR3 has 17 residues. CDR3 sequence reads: CASSPHARKASTDTQYF. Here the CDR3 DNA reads TGTGCCAGCAGTCCCCACGCCCGGAAGGCTAGCACAGATACGCAGTATTTT.

The CDR3 nucleotides read TGTGCCAGCAGTTACCCTTTAGGGGACTCGCTCTCCTACGAGCAGTACTTC. Translated, it gives CASSYPLGDSLSYEQYF. The rearrangement links TRBV6-8 to TRBJ2-7; D might be TRBD2 (6 bases). The CDR3 loop spans 17 amino acids. V was clipped by 2 bases and J by 0 bases, with 17 bases between them. Germline V gives CDR1 MNHGY, CDR2 SAAAGT.

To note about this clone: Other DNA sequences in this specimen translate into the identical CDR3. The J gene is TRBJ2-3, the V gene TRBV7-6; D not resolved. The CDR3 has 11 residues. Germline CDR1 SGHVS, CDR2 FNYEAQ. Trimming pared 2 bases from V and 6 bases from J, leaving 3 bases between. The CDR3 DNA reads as TGTGCCAGCAGCTTAACTGATACGCAGTATTTT. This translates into CASSLTDTQYF.

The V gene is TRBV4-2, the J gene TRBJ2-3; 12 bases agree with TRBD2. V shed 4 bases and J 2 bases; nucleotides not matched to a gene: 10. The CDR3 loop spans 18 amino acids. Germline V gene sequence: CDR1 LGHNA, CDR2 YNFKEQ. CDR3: CASSPKGTSGRTTDTQYF. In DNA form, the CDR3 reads TGTGCCAGCAGCCCCAAAGGGACTAGCGGGCGAACCACAGATACGCAGTATTTT.

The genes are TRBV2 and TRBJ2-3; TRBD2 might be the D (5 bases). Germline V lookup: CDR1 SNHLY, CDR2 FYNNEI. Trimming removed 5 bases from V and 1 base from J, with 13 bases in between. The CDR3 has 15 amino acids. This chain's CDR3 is CASSSTRTGTDTQYF. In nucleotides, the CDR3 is TGTGCCAGCAGTTCTACTCGGACTGGCACAGATACGCAGTATTTT.

In nucleotides, the CDR3 is TGTGCCAGCAGCTCCGCGGGGGGGAGGGAAAGGGAAAAACTGTTTTTT. Residues: CASSSAGGREREKLFF. The chain carries TRBV27 and TRBJ1-4; perhaps TRBD1 as D (5 bases). Trimming removed 6 bases at V and 8 bases at J, with 22 bases between. Germline CDR1 MNHEY, CDR2 SMNVEV (reference sequence). This CDR3 region has 16 residues. Together with reference TRBV27 and TRBJ1-4, the CDR3 gives the full variable domain: EAQVTQNPRYLITVTGKKLTVTCSQNMNHEYMSWYRQDPGLGLRQIYYSMNVEVTDKGDVPEGYKVSRKEKRNFPLILESPSPNQTSLYFCASSSAGGREREKLFFGSGTQLSVL.

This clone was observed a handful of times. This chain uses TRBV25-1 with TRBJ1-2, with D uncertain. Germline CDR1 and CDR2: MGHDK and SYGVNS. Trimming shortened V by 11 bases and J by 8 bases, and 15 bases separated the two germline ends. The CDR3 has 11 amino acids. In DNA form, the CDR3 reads TGTGCCGCCGGGGAGGGCTGGGGCTACACCTTC. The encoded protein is CAAGEGWGYTF.

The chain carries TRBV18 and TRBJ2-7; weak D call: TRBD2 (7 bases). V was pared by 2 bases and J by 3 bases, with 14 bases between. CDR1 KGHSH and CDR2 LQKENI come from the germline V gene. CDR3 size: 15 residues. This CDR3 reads CASSPELGGGYEQYF. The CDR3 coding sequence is TGTGCCAGCTCACCAGAGTTAGGGGGGGGCTACGAGCAGTACTTC. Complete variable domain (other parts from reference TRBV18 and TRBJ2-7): NAGVMQNPRHLVRRRGQEARLRCSPMKGHSHVYWYRQLPEEGLKFMVYLQKENIIDESGMPKERFSAEFPKEGPSILRIQQVVRGDSAAYFCASSPELGGGYEQYFGPGTRLTVT.

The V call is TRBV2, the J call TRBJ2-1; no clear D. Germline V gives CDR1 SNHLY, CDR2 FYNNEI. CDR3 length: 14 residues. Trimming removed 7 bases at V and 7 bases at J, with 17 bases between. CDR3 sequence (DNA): TGTGCCAGCATCGGGCTGCTTGATTCAAATGAGCAGTTCTTC. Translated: CASIGLLDSNEQFF.

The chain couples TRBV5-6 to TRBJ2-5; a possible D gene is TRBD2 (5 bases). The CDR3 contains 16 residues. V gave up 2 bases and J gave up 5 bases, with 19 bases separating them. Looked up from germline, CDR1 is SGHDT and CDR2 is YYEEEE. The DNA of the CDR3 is TGTGCCAGCAGCTTTATGGGGTCGGGGAAAGGTGAGACCCAGTACTTC. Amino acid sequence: CASSFMGSGKGETQYF.

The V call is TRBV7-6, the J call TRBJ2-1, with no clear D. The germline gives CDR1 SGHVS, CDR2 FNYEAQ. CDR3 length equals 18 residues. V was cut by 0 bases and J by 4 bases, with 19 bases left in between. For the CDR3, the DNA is TGTGCCAGCAGCTTAGCGACGGATGGCGAGCCCCCTTACAATGAGCAGTTCTTC. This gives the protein CASSLATDGEPPYNEQFF.

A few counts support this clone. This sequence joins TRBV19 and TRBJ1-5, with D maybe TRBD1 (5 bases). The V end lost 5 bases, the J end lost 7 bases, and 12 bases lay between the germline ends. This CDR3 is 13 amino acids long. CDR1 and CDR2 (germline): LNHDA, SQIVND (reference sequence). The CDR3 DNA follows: TGTGCCAGTAGTCCGGGGGAAAGCCAGCCCCAGCATTTT. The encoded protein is CASSPGESQPQHF.

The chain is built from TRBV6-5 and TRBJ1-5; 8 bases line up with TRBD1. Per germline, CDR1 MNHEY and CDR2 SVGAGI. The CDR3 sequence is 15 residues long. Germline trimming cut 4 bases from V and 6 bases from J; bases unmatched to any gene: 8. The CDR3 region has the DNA TGTGCCAGCAGTTCGCTTCAGGGGGCGAGTCAGCCCCAGCATTTT. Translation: CASSSLQGASQPQHF.